One and the same sample provided the 28 T cell receptor beta chains below, sequenced in a study of blood T cells in healthy people across ages. The second PCR ran about 6 to 12 cycles with a sample-barcoded 5' primer and J-beta primers. TCRdb used MiXCR to reprocess the 5' RACE reads, holding one entry per CDR3 protein. The profile shows over 550,000 distinct CDR3 sequences, approximately 30% of them singletons. The sequenced material came from blood. The receptor source for this set is a woman of 80 years or more in good health.

Concerning this clonotype: This may come from a read error, since a much larger clone is one base off. The chain combines TRBV12-3 or TRBV12-4 with TRBJ2-7, with 11 positions matching TRBD2. The CDR3 totals 17 residues. Unmatched junction bases numbered 16, after V lost 5 bases and J lost 7 bases. CDR3 sequence reads: CASSLRAASGGTGEQYF. Written as DNA, the CDR3 is TGTGCCAGCAGTCTAAGGGCCGCTAGCGGGGGGACTGGTGAGCAGTACTTC.

On this clonotype itself: Since no conserved phenylalanine or tryptophan closes the CDR3, a read error is the likely cause. The rearrangement joins TRBV7-3 to TRBJ1-1; D remains unclear. CDR1 and CDR2 (germline): SGHTA, FQGTGA. Trimming took 1 base from V and 4 from J, leaving 7 bases between them. The CDR3 consists of 13 residues. The CDR3 sequence: CASSLSKGTEAFV. DNA for the CDR3: TGTGCCAGCAGCTTAAGTAAAGGCACTGAAGCTTTCGTT.

This chain connects TRBV7-3 to TRBJ2-2; either TRBD1 or TRBD2 may fit D (5 bases each). V lost 5 bases and J lost 7, with 11 bases in between. Germline loops: CDR1 SGHTA, CDR2 FQGTGA. This CDR3 spans 13 amino acids. Here the CDR3 DNA reads TGTGCCAGCAGCCCGGCTGGGGGCGGGGAGCTGTTTTTT. Translation gives CASSPAGGGELFF. The full variable domain, in which reference TRBV7-3 and TRBJ2-2 provide the parts outside the CDR3, is GAGVSQTPSNKVTEKGKYVELRCDPISGHTALYWYRQSLGQGPEFLIYFQGTGAADDSGLPNDRFFAVRPEGSVSTLKIQRTERGDSAVYLCASSPAGGGELFFGEGSRLTVL.

The J gene is TRBJ1-1, the V gene TRBV18; D remains ambiguous. The germline CDR1 and CDR2 sequences are KGHSH and LQKENI. This CDR3 has 13 residues. V shed 0 bases and J shed 1 base, with 3 bases lying between them. The CDR3 sequence: CASSPPPNTEAFF. The CDR3 region has the DNA TGTGCCAGCTCACCACCGCCGAACACTGAAGCTTTCTTT.

This clonotype was counted ten times or more. The chain combines TRBV20-1 with TRBJ2-5; 10 nucleotides line up with TRBD2. This CDR3 has 18 amino acids. The germline gives CDR1 DFQATT, CDR2 SNEGSKA (reference sequence). V gave up 0 bases and J gave up 2 bases; unmatched junction bases: 12. CDR3 loop: CSARDLRRVAGGQETQYF. DNA for the CDR3: TGCAGTGCTAGAGATCTACGGCGGGTAGCGGGGGGACAAGAGACCCAGTACTTC.

This rearrangement joins TRBV20-1 to TRBJ1-4; D perhaps matches TRBD1 (6 bases). The V gene's germline CDR1 is DFQATT and CDR2 SNEGSKA (reference sequence). This CDR3 has 17 residues. The ends were cut back, 3 bases at V and 8 bases at J, with 25 bases in the middle. The CDR3 region has the DNA TGCAGTGCTAGGATGGCGGATTACAGGGAGGGTTGGGAAAAACTGTTTTTT. Amino acids: CSARMADYREGWEKLFF.

CDR3 sequence: CAISPGTGRPGNTIYF. The DNA for the CDR3 is TGTGCCATCAGTCCCGGGACAGGAAGACCTGGAAACACCATATATTTT. The gene calls are TRBV10-3 and TRBJ1-3; the match to TRBD1 covers 8 bases. The CDR3 covers 16 residues. Germline assignment: CDR1 ENHRY and CDR2 SYGVKD. The junction had 8 bases not matched to a gene; V was cut back by 5 bases and J by 2 bases.

On this clonotype itself: This may come from a read error, since a much larger clone is one base off. This chain connects TRBV9 to TRBJ1-1; tentatively, D is TRBD1 (6 bases). Germline CDR1 SGDLS, CDR2 YYNGEE. The V end was cut by 4 bases, the J end by 6 bases, with 19 bases between. The CDR3 has 15 residues. The CDR3: CASSQRAGGGAEAFF. The CDR3, as DNA: TGTGCCAGCAGCCAGAGGGCCGGGGGGGGCGCTGAAGCTTTCTTT.

The chain recombines TRBV5-5 with TRBJ1-2; TRBD1 agrees at 7 bases. Germline-derived CDR1 and CDR2 are SGHKS and YYEKEE (reference sequence). The CDR3 is made up of 15 amino acids. After removal of 3 bases from V and 5 bases from J, the junction contained 10 bases not matched to a gene. CDR3 region: CASSSEGGAVYGYTF. The CDR3 DNA is TGTGCCAGCAGCTCGGAAGGGGGCGCCGTATATGGCTACACCTTC.

This clonotype was found a few times. The CDR3 loop is CSARGTGGRGQPQHF. For the CDR3, the DNA is TGCAGTGCTAGAGGGACAGGGGGCAGAGGTCAGCCCCAGCATTTT. The V and J genes are TRBV20-1 and TRBJ1-5; 11 bases agree with TRBD1. The CDR3 runs to 15 residues. Germline loops: CDR1 DFQATT, CDR2 SNEGSKA (reference sequence). The ends lost 1 base at V and 6 bases at J; junction bases unmatched: 5.

Many counts were recorded for this clonotype. The J gene is TRBJ2-1, the V gene TRBV6-2 or TRBV6-3, with 8 bases fitting TRBD1. Germline trimming cut 6 bases from V and 4 bases from J; bases unmatched to any gene: 8. The length of the CDR3 is 15 residues. CDR1 and CDR2 (germline): MNHEY, SVGEGT. CDR3 sequence: CASRRGQGLYNEQFF. The CDR3 DNA sequence: TGTGCCAGCAGACGCGGACAGGGCCTATACAATGAGCAGTTCTTC.

This clonotype has a handful of counts. V is TRBV13 and J is TRBJ2-5, with 11 positions matching TRBD2. The CDR3 contains 18 residues. Germline CDR1 reads PRHDT; CDR2 reads FYEKMQ (reference sequence). V gave up 0 bases and J gave up 0 bases; unmatched junction bases: 6. CDR3 in amino acids: CASSLGPLAGAYQETQYF. Written as DNA, the CDR3 is TGTGCCAGCAGCTTAGGCCCACTAGCGGGGGCGTACCAAGAGACCCAGTACTTC.

This clonotype was counted between two and nine times. A much larger clonotype is one base distant, so this may be a read error. The V and J genes are TRBV29-1 and TRBJ1-2; D unresolved. The CDR3 extends over 14 amino acids. Germline assignment: CDR1 SQVTM and CDR2 ANQGSEA. CDR3 DNA sequence: TGCATCGTTGACCCATTGATCCCTGGCTATGGCTACACCTTC. Protein product: CIVDPLIPGYGYTF.

This clonotype has more than one count but fewer than ten. The chain combines TRBV6-5 with TRBJ1-5; D gene uncertain. Germline CDR1 and CDR2: MNHEY and SVGAGI. V was cut by 6 bases and J by 11 bases, with 17 bases left in between. The CDR3 is 13 residues long. The CDR3 is CASSSITPKAQHF. The CDR3 DNA reads as TGTGCCAGCAGCTCTATAACCCCGAAGGCCCAGCATTTT.

This clonotype was recorded at least ten times. V gene TRBV20-1 combines with J gene TRBJ2-7, with 7 nucleotides matching TRBD2. J lost 2 bases, V lost 2 bases, and 18 bases had no gene match. CDR1 is DFQATT, CDR2 SNEGSKA, per germline (reference sequence). This CDR3 spans 18 amino acids. CDR3 residues: CSARNPTGGGGSAYEQYF. The CDR3 region has the DNA TGCAGTGCTAGAAACCCCACTGGCGGCGGGGGTTCCGCCTACGAGCAGTACTTC.

Points on this clonotype: A much larger clone sits a single nucleotide away, making a read error possible. The chain uses TRBV28 and TRBJ2-4; D perhaps matches TRBD1 (6 bases). Trimming left V 6 bases short and J 5 bases short, with 14 bases between. Germline loops: CDR1 MDHEN, CDR2 SYDVKM. This CDR3 has 14 residues. CDR3 amino acids: CASRSTGRENIQYF. Here the CDR3 DNA reads TGTGCCAGCAGGTCGACAGGTCGCGAAAACATTCAGTACTTC.

In its sample, this clonotype was seen many times. V and J are TRBV6-1 and TRBJ1-2; D perhaps matches TRBD1 (5 bases). Trimming shortened V by 5 bases and J by 12 bases, and 10 bases separated the two germline ends. The CDR3 consists of 10 residues. Germline-derived CDR1 and CDR2 are MNHNS and SASEGT. CDR3 protein: CASSSGTDTF. The DNA of the CDR3 is TGTGCCAGCAGTTCAGGGACTGACACCTTC.

The chain employs TRBV6-5 and TRBJ1-2; 9 bases agree with TRBD1. The CDR3 spans 14 residues. Germline V gives CDR1 MNHEY, CDR2 SVGAGI. V trimming: 7 bases; J trimming: 0 bases; junction bases outside the gene matches: 3. CDR3 nucleotide sequence: TGTGCCAGCAAGACAGGGGGAACTAACTATGGCTACACCTTC. Translated: CASKTGGTNYGYTF.

This clonotype was detected many times. The rearrangement joins TRBV5-1 to TRBJ1-2, with unresolved D. Trimming removed 2 bases from V and 13 bases from J, with 15 bases in between. The CDR3 covers 12 residues. CDR1 is SGHRS, CDR2 YFSETQ, per germline. The CDR3 here is CASSFLRFGATF. For the CDR3, the DNA is TGCGCCAGCAGCTTCCTGAGGTTTGGAGCCACCTTC.

This clonotype was detected ten times or more. V gene TRBV5-1 combines with J gene TRBJ2-7; perhaps TRBD2 as D (5 bases). With 0 bases removed from V and 0 bases from J, the gap between germline ends came to 10 bases. CDR3 length: 15 amino acids. The germline CDR1 and CDR2 sequences are SGHRS and YFSETQ. For the CDR3, the DNA is TGCGCCAGCAGCTTGGAATCGAGGGCCTCCTACGAGCAGTACTTC. Amino acids: CASSLESRASYEQYF.

As concerns this clonotype: This may be a read error: a much more frequent sequence differs by one nucleotide. The CDR3 carries no conserved terminal phenylalanine or tryptophan, so it likely arises from a read error. In DNA, the CDR3 is TGCAGTGTAGGCGACGGATACTATGGCTACACCGTC. The encoded protein is CSVGDGYYGYTV. V and J are TRBV20-1 and TRBJ1-2; D gene ambiguous. Trimming pared 7 bases from V and 3 bases from J, leaving 12 bases between. The CDR3 contains 12 residues. Germline V lookup: CDR1 DFQATT, CDR2 SNEGSKA (reference sequence).

This clonotype appeared many times. V gene TRBV7-9 combines with J gene TRBJ1-4; 7 nucleotides match TRBD1. In germline, CDR1 is SEHNR, CDR2 FQNEAQ (reference sequence). J was trimmed by 7 bases and V by 5 bases; bases with no gene match: 7. CDR3 size: 14 residues. CDR3: CASSLTGRSEKLFF. The CDR3 DNA reads as TGTGCCAGCAGCCTGACAGGGCGCAGTGAAAAACTGTTTTTT.

Points on this clonotype: A much larger clone lies a single base off, so this may be a read error. The rearrangement uses TRBV5-5 and TRBJ1-2, with D hard to call. CDR3 size: 16 residues. The V gene's germline CDR1 is SGHKS and CDR2 YYEKEE (reference sequence). For the CDR3, the DNA is TGTGCCTGCAGCTTGGATTTGGCAGCCGTATCCTATGGCTACACCTTC. It is translated as CACSLDLAAVSYGYTF.

A few counts support this clonotype. This chain joins TRBV20-1 and TRBJ1-1, with D uncertain. This CDR3 spans 15 amino acids. From germline, CDR1 is DFQATT and CDR2 SNEGSKA (reference sequence). V lost 2 bases and J lost 1, with 14 bases in between. The CDR3 nucleotides read TGCAGTGCTAGATCCGGTGGTAAGGAGAACACTGAAGCTTTCTTT. Amino acid sequence: CSARSGGKENTEAFF.

This clonotype was observed at least ten times. The gene calls are TRBV5-6 and TRBJ1-2; 11 bases fit TRBD1. The CDR3 is 14 amino acids. V lost 4 bases and J lost 7; bases outside the gene matches: 6. Germline V gene lookup returns CDR1 SGHDT and CDR2 YYEEEE. The CDR3 spells CASSPDRGRRGYTF. The CDR3 DNA follows: TGTGCCAGCAGCCCGGACAGGGGGCGACGTGGCTACACCTTC.

This clonotype was found many times. DNA for the CDR3: TGTGCCAGCAGCCCAACGGGGTCCGGGGCCTACGAGCAGTACTTC. Translation gives CASSPTGSGAYEQYF. The chain uses TRBV7-8 and TRBJ2-7, with D possibly matching TRBD2 (5 bases). Germline CDR1 and CDR2: SGHVS and FQNEAQ. The CDR3 is 15 residues long. V lost 5 bases and J lost 2, with 16 bases in between.

This sequence joins TRBV20-1 and TRBJ2-1; possible D gene TRBD2, 5 bases. Trimming removed 2 bases at V and 4 bases at J, with 12 bases between. The germline V gene encodes CDR1 DFQATT and CDR2 SNEGSKA (reference sequence). There are 14 residues in the CDR3. CDR3 protein: CSARSGSGYNEQFF. The CDR3 DNA follows: TGCAGTGCTAGATCGGGGTCCGGTTACAATGAGCAGTTCTTC.

At least ten counts were recorded for this clonotype. The gene calls are TRBV5-6 and TRBJ2-3, with D unclear. V was trimmed by 1 base and J by 0 bases, leaving 9 bases between them. The CDR3 is 15 residues long. CDR1 and CDR2 (germline): SGHDT, YYEEEE. The CDR3: CASSLSLLSTDTQYF. The CDR3 DNA follows: TGTGCCAGCAGCTTGTCCCTCCTCAGCACAGATACGCAGTATTTT.